Described below is a single T cell receptor beta chain sequence and its context. There are many counts of this clonotype. It has no known antigen specificity. At one boundary the junction diverges from the germline segment, which might be a read error. The library was produced with 5' RACE. The listed sequencing device is Illumina HiSeq 2500. The second PCR ran for about 6 to 11 cycles and used a J-beta primer mix along with a sample-barcoded 5' primer. Each TCR beta cDNA molecule received a unique molecular identifier from a template-switch 5' adaptor carrying 12 random nucleotides. At least 2.5 million CDR3-containing paired-end reads were obtained from each sample. The Mint cDNA synthesis kit, primed by a TRBC-specific oligonucleotide, was used to synthesize first-strand cDNA from all RNA. All cDNA was treated with uracil-DNA glycosylase and then went through a first 18-cycle PCR with the universal primers M1SS and BC2_uni_R. Per the source publication's procedure: For normalization, 1 million high-quality reads were randomly selected from each sample, with every read carrying a distinct molecular identifier. Instead of being binned into consensus sequences, reads that shared molecular identifiers were thrown out. CDR3 identification, clonotype clustering and error correction used MiTCR with a Q25 quality threshold and the strictest error-elimination algorithm. Lower-bound total TCR beta diversity was estimated with a nonparametric unseen species model using Euler transformation. The public reads were reprocessed in TCRdb via fastp at Q25 and MiXCR, keeping in-frame beta chains. Rows are unified per CDR3 protein, each entry keeping the most common DNA and genes. These V and J calls originate from TCRdb's pipeline instead of the authors' own analysis. The sample table holds some 940,000 distinct CDR3 sequences, of which 29% were seen once. About a tenth of the sample goes to the ten largest clones.

From the cysteine through the phenylalanine, the CDR3 covers 16 amino acids. Only CDR3 DNA is held: 48 bases, read in frame from base 1. Looking up the germline V gene (reference sequence) yields CDR1 SSHAT and CDR2 FNYEAQ. The approximately 39 donors, aged 6 to 90 years, were systemically healthy Caucasian individuals from Russia. Each donor gave 8 to 10 milliliters of peripheral blood, drawn into EDTA-treated Vacutainer tubes. Ficoll-Paque density-gradient centrifugation was used to isolate PBMCs, with at least 6 million per sample. Total RNA, at least 5.5 micrograms per sample, was extracted from PBMCs with Trizol reagent. The percentages of naive CD45RAhigh/CD27high T cells were determined by flow cytometry on a PBMC aliquot from every donor. This entry is derived from a study of blood T cells in healthy people across ages (dated by TCRdb to between 2015 and 2017). The study in broad terms: In model experiments, template switching captured roughly one uniquely barcoded TCR beta cDNA molecule for every two T cells. To track age-related changes in TCR beta repertoire diversity, the study relied on deep sequencing normalized with unique cDNA molecular identifiers. Donors were grouped into four age groups: young (average 16 years), middle-aged (around 39), aged (around 62) and long-lived (just over 80). For two donors (one aged 18 to 30 and one aged 80 or older), the study analyzed two additional independent replicas of 1 million unique cDNA reads from the same blood draw. Overall study outcomes, separate from this receptor: Compared with the aged group, the long-lived group had more naive CD4+ T cells, fewer expanded clones and increased TCR diversity, suggesting age selection. There was a strong correlation between observed TCR beta diversity and the percentage of naive T cells measured by flow cytometry. As age increased, observed TCR beta diversity per million T cells dropped in a roughly linear way, and a significant reduction was already evident by age about 40. Estimates of total diversity based on one million sequenced T cells were considered lower bounds and underestimates. Because donor CMV infection status was unknown, age-related changes in expanded clonotypes were potentially confounded. Since profiling was done on bulk unsorted PBMCs, naive and antigen-experienced compartments could not be conclusively compared.

This sample was also put to use in a study of T cells of mothers and their children. The second paper further reports: Nine systemically healthy Caucasian individuals, comprising three mothers and their six children, were included as donors. cDNA synthesis consumed the entire amount of extracted RNA, loaded at 1.5 ug RNA in each 15 ul reaction. Sample barcodes and 2-4 random nucleotides were added via the M1S primer in the second PCR. Each mother yielded over 9 million TCR beta CDR3 reads and each child roughly 2.9 million reads. TCR recombination output is similarly shaped by thymic selection in related and unrelated pairs, with a minor effect exerted by inherited differences. Related mother-child pairs always showed normalized repertoire overlap that was slightly higher than in unrelated mother-child pairs, though the difference was never significant. Persistent microchimeric T cell clones were not detected, at a sensitivity of 85 to 100 clones per million clonotypes. To look for features that set related mother-child pairs apart from unrelated individuals, the researchers ran deep NGS to compare the TCR beta repertoires of mothers and children. On average, the children were approximately 11 +/- 4 years old, while the mothers were 40 +/- 4 years old. Libraries were sequenced on Illumina HiSeq 2000 with 100+100 nt paired-end reads after adapter ligation with NEBNext reagents. To avoid cross-contamination, the mother libraries and the child libraries were prepared a month apart and sequenced in separate runs. Between roughly 500,000 and 2,100,000 distinct TCR beta clonotypes were identified per donor. Naive TCR beta clonotypes were estimated from low-frequency clonotypes matched to each donor's FACS-determined naive share, without sorting.

This clonotype was obtained from a middle-aged woman in good health. The receptor chain draws on TRBV7-7 and TRBJ2-5; 7 middle bases align to TRBD2. Sequences were obtained from blood. This receptor has the CDR3 CASSLDRGRGQETQYF. DNA sequence: TGTGCTAGCAGTTTAGACCGGGGGAGGGGACAAGAGACCCAGTACTTC.